This TCR beta chain comes out of a study of control samples from healthy donors and cancer patients. CDR3 length: 16 amino acids. Germline V CDR1 and CDR2: KGHDR, SFDVKD. V was cut by 3 bases and J by 0 bases, with 11 bases left in between. TCRdb's copy holds only in-frame clones and misses some; the assay was immunoSEQ multiplex PCR. The top ten hold more than 8% of the sample, which has approximately 130,000 clones, 80% to 90% seen once. The TCR was taken from a middle-aged man in good health. The sequenced sample consisted of blood. V gene TRBV24-1 combines with J gene TRBJ2-1, with D maybe TRBD1 (5 bases). DNA for the CDR3: TGTGCCACCAGTGATCCCTCCAGGGACTCCTACAATGAGCAGTTCTTC. It specifies CATSDPSRDSYNEQFF.